These 21 T cell receptor beta chains were sequenced from one sample in a study of beta chain features in type 1 diabetes. The study reverse transcribed the entire isolated RNA, so it sequenced expressed TCRB transcripts. Clones were read by immunoSEQ multiplex PCR, and TCRdb kept only the in-frame ones, dropping some. The data show roughly 500,000 clones, with approximately 28% seen just once and roughly 0.066% held by the top ten. The material sequenced was naive CD4+ T cells from blood. All receptors derive from a man younger than 30 in good health.

The chain recombines TRBV29-1 with TRBJ2-7; the D gene is possibly TRBD1 (5 bases). Trimming took off 5 bases at V and 9 bases at J, with 17 bases between the two ends. This CDR3 has 12 amino acids. Looked up from germline, CDR1 is SQVTM and CDR2 is ANQGSEA. The CDR3 sequence: CSVTGVDIGQYF. CDR3 coding DNA: TGCAGCGTTACAGGTGTTGACATCGGGCAGTACTTC.

This clone was detected once. The rearrangement links TRBV9 to TRBJ2-6; D is unclear. Trimming took 3 bases from V and 2 from J, leaving 18 bases between them. The CDR3 extends over 18 amino acids. The germline V gene has CDR1 SGDLS and CDR2 YYNGEE. The CDR3 region has the DNA TGTGCCAGCAGCGACCCTCTCGGGCGGTCTCCTGGGGCCAACGTCCTGACTTTC. Encoded protein: CASSDPLGRSPGANVLTF.

This clone showed up just a few times. J is TRBJ1-1 and V is TRBV11-2; D unresolved. The CDR3 has 15 amino acids. The V end lost 5 bases, the J end lost 1 base, and 14 bases lay between the germline ends. The germline CDR1 and CDR2 sequences are SGHAT and FQNNGV. CDR3 DNA sequence: TGTGCCAGCAGCCTCGAAGGCAGGCGGAACACTGAAGCTTTCTTT. As protein: CASSLEGRRNTEAFF.

The J gene is TRBJ1-4, the V gene TRBV6-5; perhaps TRBD1 as D (5 bases). CDR3 length equals 15 residues. The germline V gene encodes CDR1 MNHEY and CDR2 SVGAGI. Trimming took off 6 bases at V and 5 bases at J, with 16 bases between the two ends. CDR3 loop: CASSRRGRGNEKLFF. The CDR3 DNA reads TGTGCCAGCAGCCGCCGAGGCCGGGGGAATGAAAAACTGTTTTTT.

This chain uses TRBV29-1 with TRBJ2-1, with unresolved D. This CDR3 comprises 15 residues. Trimming pared 2 bases from V and 5 bases from J, leaving 16 bases between. Germline lookup yields CDR1 SQVTM and CDR2 ANQGSEA. The CDR3 region is CSVERDRGDNNEQFF. In DNA, the CDR3 is TGCAGCGTTGAACGTGATAGAGGCGATAACAATGAGCAGTTCTTC.

The chain employs TRBV29-1 and TRBJ2-3; the match to TRBD1 covers 12 bases. V lost 6 bases and J lost 0; bases outside the gene matches: 4. This CDR3 comprises 15 residues. CDR1 and CDR2 (germline): SQVTM, ANQGSEA. The CDR3 protein is CSVKGQGASTDTQYF. CDR3 coding DNA: TGCAGCGTCAAGGGACAGGGGGCCAGCACAGATACGCAGTATTTT.

The chain employs TRBV30 and TRBJ1-5; D gene ambiguous. The germline CDR1 and CDR2 sequences are GTSNPN and SVGIG (reference sequence). The length of the CDR3 is 14 residues. The germline V and J ends were trimmed by 0 bases and 6 bases, with 12 bases remaining between them. In nucleotides, the CDR3 is TGTGCCTGGAGTGTAGGTTGGAGCGGTCAGCCCCAGCATTTT. Translated: CAWSVGWSGQPQHF.

The chain uses TRBV7-9 and TRBJ2-3, with 7 bases aligning to TRBD2. V lost 5 bases to trimming and J lost 4 bases; unmatched junction nucleotides: 12. Germline values: CDR1 SEHNR, CDR2 FQNEAQ (reference sequence). The CDR3 loop spans 16 amino acids. The DNA for the CDR3 is TGTGCCAGCAGCGCGCCGGGACTAAGAACGTCAGATACGCAGTATTTT. It translates to CASSAPGLRTSDTQYF.

This clone was detected only a few times. The same CDR3 also results from other DNA sequences found in this sample. The CDR3 DNA reads as TGTGCCAGCAGCTTACAGGGCTACGAGCAGTACTTC. It codes for CASSLQGYEQYF. The chain has TRBV7-2 and TRBJ2-7, with TRBD1 as a possible D gene (5 bases). This CDR3 is 12 amino acids long. CDR1 is SGHTA, CDR2 FQGNSA, per germline. V was clipped by 2 bases and J by 3 bases, with 5 bases between them.

This sequence joins TRBV7-9 and TRBJ2-7; TRBD2 matches 11 bases. The V gene's germline CDR1 is SEHNR and CDR2 FQNEAQ (reference sequence). The CDR3 contains 15 residues. Trimming cost V 3 bases and J 3 bases; bases outside gene matches: 4. CDR3 sequence: CASSFTSGSGYEQYF. DNA of the CDR3: TGTGCCAGCAGCTTTACTAGCGGGAGTGGCTACGAGCAGTACTTC.

This clone was detected a few times. This chain connects TRBV7-2 to TRBJ2-1; 7 bases are shared with TRBD2. The CDR3 covers 15 residues. The germline gives CDR1 SGHTA, CDR2 FQGNSA. Unmatched junction bases numbered 4, after V lost 1 base and J lost 4 bases. The DNA of the CDR3 is TGTGCCAGCAGCTTAGGAGCGGGAACTTACAATGAGCAGTTCTTC. It translates to CASSLGAGTYNEQFF.

J is TRBJ2-3 and V is TRBV30; tentatively, D is TRBD1 (6 bases). V lost 3 bases, J lost 0 bases, and 13 bases lay in between. The CDR3 length is 15 residues. In germline, CDR1 is GTSNPN, CDR2 SVGIG (reference sequence). CDR3: CAWRTGTLSTDTQYF. The CDR3 bases are TGTGCCTGGAGGACCGGGACACTAAGCACAGATACGCAGTATTTT.

The chain combines TRBV30 with TRBJ1-2; no clear D gene. Germline assignment: CDR1 GTSNPN and CDR2 SVGIG (reference sequence). CDR3 length: 13 residues. V lost 7 bases, J lost 5 bases, and 17 bases lay in between. CDR3 in amino acids: CALPRLGRYGYTF. The CDR3 DNA follows: TGTGCCTTACCCCGGTTGGGGAGATATGGCTACACCTTC.

This clone was counted a few times. The V call is TRBV28, the J call TRBJ2-5, with unresolved D. The CDR3 length is 12 residues. Trimming cost V 4 bases and J 5 bases, with 8 bases left between them. From germline, CDR1 is MDHEN and CDR2 SYDVKM. CDR3 in DNA: TGTGCCAGCAGTTCGTCGGTTGAGACCCAGTACTTC. It encodes CASSSSVETQYF.

This clone was seen a handful of times. The rearrangement joins TRBV5-4 to TRBJ2-1; a possible D gene is TRBD1 (6 bases). Germline lookup yields CDR1 SGHNT and CDR2 YYREEE (reference sequence). The CDR3 spans 16 residues. V lost 4 bases to trimming and J lost 4 bases, with 18 bases between them. As DNA, the CDR3 is TGTGCCAGCAGCCCCCCGCCAGGGGCTCAATACAATGAGCAGTTCTTC. Translation: CASSPPPGAQYNEQFF.

This clone was seen a handful of times. The chain uses TRBV9 and TRBJ1-2; TRBD1 aligns across 8 bases. From germline, CDR1 is SGDLS and CDR2 YYNGEE. CDR3 length: 15 residues. The trim removed 5 bases at V and 8 bases at J, leaving 14 bases unmatched. The CDR3 region is CASSPTGEPLRGYTF. CDR3 bases: TGTGCCAGCAGTCCGACAGGGGAGCCCCTCCGAGGCTACACCTTC.

Concerning this clone: Other nucleotide sequences in the sample specify the same CDR3. The gene calls are TRBV10-2 and TRBJ2-1; no firm D call. Germline CDR1 and CDR2: WSHSY and SAAADI. Trimming cost V 4 bases and J 3 bases, with 1 base left between them. The CDR3 is made up of 11 amino acids. The CDR3 reads CASSGYNEQFF. The CDR3 region has the DNA TGCGCCAGCAGTGGCTACAATGAGCAGTTCTTC.

This clone was observed a handful of times. As DNA, the CDR3 is TGTGCCAGCACACGGGACTCCACAGATACGCAGTATTTT. This gives the protein CASTRDSTDTQYF. The chain is built from TRBV25-1 and TRBJ2-3; TRBD2 is a possible D gene (6 bases). Germline assignment: CDR1 MGHDK and CDR2 SYGVNS. CDR3 length equals 13 residues. Trimming removed 7 bases from V and 2 bases from J, with 10 bases in between.

The V call is TRBV7-2, the J call TRBJ2-4, with no clear D. The CDR3 contains 14 residues. Trimming stripped 1 base from V and 2 bases from J, with 6 bases between. Germline V gene lookup returns CDR1 SGHTA and CDR2 FQGNSA. The CDR3 DNA sequence: TGTGCCAGCAGCTTAGACGTACCCAAAAACATTCAGTACTTC. It specifies CASSLDVPKNIQYF.

The chain joins TRBV7-2 to TRBJ2-1; perhaps TRBD1 as D (6 bases). Germline V gene sequence: CDR1 SGHTA, CDR2 FQGNSA. This CDR3 contains 17 residues. The V gene lost 5 bases and the J gene lost 0 bases, with 17 bases spanning the gap. Written as DNA, the CDR3 is TGTGCCAGCAGCGGAAGAAGGACAGCCAGCTCCTACAATGAGCAGTTCTTC. Its translation is CASSGRRTASSYNEQFF.

The gene calls are TRBV20-1 and TRBJ1-1; D perhaps matches TRBD1 (5 bases). Trimming shortened V by 6 bases and J by 3 bases, and 8 bases separated the two germline ends. Germline CDR1 and CDR2: DFQATT and SNEGSKA (reference sequence). The CDR3 contains 11 residues. The CDR3 bases are TGCAGTGCACGACAGTACACTGAAGCTTTCTTT. Amino acids: CSARQYTEAFF.